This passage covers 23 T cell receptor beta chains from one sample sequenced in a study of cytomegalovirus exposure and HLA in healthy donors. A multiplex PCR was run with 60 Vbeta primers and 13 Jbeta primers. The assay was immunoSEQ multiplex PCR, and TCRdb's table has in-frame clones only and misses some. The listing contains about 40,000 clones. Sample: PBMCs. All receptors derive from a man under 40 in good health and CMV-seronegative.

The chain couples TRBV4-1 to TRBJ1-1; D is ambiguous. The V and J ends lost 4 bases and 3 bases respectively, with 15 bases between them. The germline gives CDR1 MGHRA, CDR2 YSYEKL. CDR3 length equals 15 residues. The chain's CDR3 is CASSLDGKSDTEAFF. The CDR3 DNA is TGCGCCAGCAGCCTAGACGGGAAAAGCGACACTGAAGCTTTCTTT.

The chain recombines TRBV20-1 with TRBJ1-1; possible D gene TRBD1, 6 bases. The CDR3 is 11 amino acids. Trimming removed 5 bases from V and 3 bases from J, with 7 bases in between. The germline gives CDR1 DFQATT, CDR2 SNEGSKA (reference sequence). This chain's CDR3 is CSASGDTEAFF. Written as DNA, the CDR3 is TGCAGTGCTTCAGGGGACACTGAAGCTTTCTTT.

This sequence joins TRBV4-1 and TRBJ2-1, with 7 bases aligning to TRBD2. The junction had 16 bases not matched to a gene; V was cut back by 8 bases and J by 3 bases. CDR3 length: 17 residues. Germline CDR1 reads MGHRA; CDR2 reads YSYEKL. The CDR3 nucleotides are TGCGCCAGCTCCACGGGCGCTAGCGGTGCCCGCTACAATGAGCAGTTCTTC. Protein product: CASSTGASGARYNEQFF.

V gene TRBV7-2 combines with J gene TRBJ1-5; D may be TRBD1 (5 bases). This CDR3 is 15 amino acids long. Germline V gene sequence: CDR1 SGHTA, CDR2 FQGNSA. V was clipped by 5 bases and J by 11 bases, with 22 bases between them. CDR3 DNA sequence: TGTGCCAGCAGCGCCAGGGTGGGGCGTCAATCGGCCCAGCATTTT. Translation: CASSARVGRQSAQHF.

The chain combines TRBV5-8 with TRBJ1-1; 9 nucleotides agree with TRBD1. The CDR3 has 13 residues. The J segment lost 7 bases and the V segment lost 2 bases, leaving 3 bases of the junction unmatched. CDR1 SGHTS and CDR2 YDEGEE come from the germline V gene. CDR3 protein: CASSLQGANEAFF. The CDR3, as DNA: TGTGCCAGCAGCTTACAGGGGGCCAATGAAGCTTTCTTT.

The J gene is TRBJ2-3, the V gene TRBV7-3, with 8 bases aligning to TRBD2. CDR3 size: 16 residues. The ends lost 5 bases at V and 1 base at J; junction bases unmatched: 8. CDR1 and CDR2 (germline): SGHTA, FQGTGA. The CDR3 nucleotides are TGTGCCAGCAGCATCCGCGGGGGGCTGGGCACAGATACGCAGTATTTT. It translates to CASSIRGGLGTDTQYF.

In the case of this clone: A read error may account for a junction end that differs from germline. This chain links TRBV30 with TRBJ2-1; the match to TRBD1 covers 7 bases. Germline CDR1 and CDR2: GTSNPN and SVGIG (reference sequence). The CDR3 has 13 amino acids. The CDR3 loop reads CAADRSSDNEQFF. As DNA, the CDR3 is TGTGCCGCGGACAGGAGCTCCGACAATGAGCAGTTCTTC.

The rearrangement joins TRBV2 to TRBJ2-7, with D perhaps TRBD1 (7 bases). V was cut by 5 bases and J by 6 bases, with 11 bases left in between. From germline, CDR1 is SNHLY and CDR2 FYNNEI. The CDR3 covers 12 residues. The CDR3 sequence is CASSRQGGEQYF. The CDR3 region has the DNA TGTGCCAGCAGTCGACAGGGAGGCGAGCAGTACTTC.

The DNA for the CDR3 is TGTGCCATCAGAGGGACAGGGGCCAACTATGGCTACACCTTC. Translating gives CAIRGTGANYGYTF. This sequence joins TRBV10-3 and TRBJ1-2, with 10 bases fitting TRBD1. Germline V gene sequence: CDR1 ENHRY, CDR2 SYGVKD. The CDR3 extends over 14 amino acids. With 6 bases clipped from V and 2 bases from J, the junction kept 3 bases outside the gene matches.

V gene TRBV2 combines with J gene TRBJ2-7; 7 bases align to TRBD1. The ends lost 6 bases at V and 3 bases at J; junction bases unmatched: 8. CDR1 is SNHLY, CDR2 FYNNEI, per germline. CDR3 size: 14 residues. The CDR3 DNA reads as TGTGCCAGCAGGATGACAGGGCCCATCTACGAGCAGTACTTC. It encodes CASRMTGPIYEQYF.

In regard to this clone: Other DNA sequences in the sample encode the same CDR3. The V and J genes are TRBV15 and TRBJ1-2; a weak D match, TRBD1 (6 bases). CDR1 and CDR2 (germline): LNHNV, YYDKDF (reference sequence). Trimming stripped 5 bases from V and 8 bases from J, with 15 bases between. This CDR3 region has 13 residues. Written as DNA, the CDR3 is TGTGCCACCAGCTCAAGGGGGGGGCGCGGCTACACCTTC. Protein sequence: CATSSRGGRGYTF.

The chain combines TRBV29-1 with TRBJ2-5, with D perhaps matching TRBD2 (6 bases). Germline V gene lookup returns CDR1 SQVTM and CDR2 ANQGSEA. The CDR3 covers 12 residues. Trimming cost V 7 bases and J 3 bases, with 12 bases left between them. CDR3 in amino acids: CSAAGGEETQYF. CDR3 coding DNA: TGCAGCGCCGCCGGGGGTGAAGAGACCCAGTACTTC.

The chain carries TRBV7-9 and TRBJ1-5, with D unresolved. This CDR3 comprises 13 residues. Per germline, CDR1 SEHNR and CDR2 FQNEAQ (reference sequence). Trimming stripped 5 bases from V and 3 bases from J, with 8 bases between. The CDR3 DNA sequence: TGTGCCAGCAGCGAAGACTTCAATCAGCCCCAGCATTTT. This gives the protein CASSEDFNQPQHF.

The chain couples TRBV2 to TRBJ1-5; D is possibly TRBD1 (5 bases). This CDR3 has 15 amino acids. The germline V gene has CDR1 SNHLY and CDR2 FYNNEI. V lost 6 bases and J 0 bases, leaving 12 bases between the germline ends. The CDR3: CASRMTAYSNQPQHF. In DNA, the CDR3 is TGTGCCAGCAGGATGACAGCCTATAGCAATCAGCCCCAGCATTTT.

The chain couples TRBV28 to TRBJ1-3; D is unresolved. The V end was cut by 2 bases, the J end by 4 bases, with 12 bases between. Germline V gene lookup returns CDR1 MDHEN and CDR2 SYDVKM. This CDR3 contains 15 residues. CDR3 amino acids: CASSLEGSYGNTIYF. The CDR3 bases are TGTGCCAGCAGTTTAGAGGGCAGCTACGGAAACACCATATATTTT.

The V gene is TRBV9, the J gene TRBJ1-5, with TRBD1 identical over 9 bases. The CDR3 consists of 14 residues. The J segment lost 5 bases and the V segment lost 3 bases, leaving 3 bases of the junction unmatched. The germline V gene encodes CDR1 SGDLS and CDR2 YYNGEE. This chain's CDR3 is CASSATGGDQPQHF. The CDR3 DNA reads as TGTGCCAGCAGCGCTACAGGGGGCGATCAGCCCCAGCATTTT.

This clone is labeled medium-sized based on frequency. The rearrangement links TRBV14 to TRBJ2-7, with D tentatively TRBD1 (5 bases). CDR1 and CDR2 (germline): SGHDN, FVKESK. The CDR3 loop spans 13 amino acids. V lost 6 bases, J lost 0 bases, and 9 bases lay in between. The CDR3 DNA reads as TGTGCCAGCAGAGGAGACAGCTCCTACGAGCAGTACTTC. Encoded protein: CASRGDSSYEQYF.

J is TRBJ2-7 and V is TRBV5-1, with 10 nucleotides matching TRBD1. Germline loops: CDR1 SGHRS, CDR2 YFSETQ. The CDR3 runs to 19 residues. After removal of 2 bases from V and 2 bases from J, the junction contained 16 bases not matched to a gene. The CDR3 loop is CASSFTGQGYWKKTYEQYF. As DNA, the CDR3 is TGCGCCAGCAGCTTTACGGGACAGGGGTATTGGAAGAAAACCTACGAGCAGTACTTC.

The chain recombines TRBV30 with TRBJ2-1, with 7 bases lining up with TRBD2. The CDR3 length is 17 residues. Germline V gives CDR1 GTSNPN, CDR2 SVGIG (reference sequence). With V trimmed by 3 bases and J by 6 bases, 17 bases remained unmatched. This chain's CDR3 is CAWRSVGGPQRGNEQFF. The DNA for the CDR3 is TGTGCCTGGAGGTCGGTGGGAGGGCCCCAACGAGGCAATGAGCAGTTCTTC.

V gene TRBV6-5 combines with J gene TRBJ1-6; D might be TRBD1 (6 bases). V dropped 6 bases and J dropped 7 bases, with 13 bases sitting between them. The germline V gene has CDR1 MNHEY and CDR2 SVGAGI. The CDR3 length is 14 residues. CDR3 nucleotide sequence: TGTGCCAGCAGAAAACAGGGCCCGAATTCACCCCTCCACTTT. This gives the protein CASRKQGPNSPLHF.

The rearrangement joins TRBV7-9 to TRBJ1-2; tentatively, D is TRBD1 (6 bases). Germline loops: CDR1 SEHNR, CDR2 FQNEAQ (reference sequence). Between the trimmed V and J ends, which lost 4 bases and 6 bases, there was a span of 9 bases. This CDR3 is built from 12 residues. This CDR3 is CASSYYRDGYTF. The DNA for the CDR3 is TGTGCCAGCAGCTACTACAGGGATGGCTACACCTTC.

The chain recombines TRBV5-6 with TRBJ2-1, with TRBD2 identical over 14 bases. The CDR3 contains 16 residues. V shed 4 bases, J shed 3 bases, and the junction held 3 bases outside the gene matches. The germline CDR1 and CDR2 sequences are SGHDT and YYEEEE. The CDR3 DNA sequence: TGTGCCAGCAGCATCGGACTAGCGGGGGGCTACAATGAGCAGTTCTTC. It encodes CASSIGLAGGYNEQFF.

The CDR3 region is CASSLGLAGYEQFF. The CDR3 DNA follows: TGTGCCAGCAGCTTAGGACTAGCGGGATATGAGCAGTTCTTC. The chain carries TRBV11-2 and TRBJ2-1; TRBD2 matches 11 bases. Germline V gene sequence: CDR1 SGHAT, CDR2 FQNNGV. CDR3 length: 14 residues. V shed 1 base and J 8 bases; nucleotides not matched to a gene: 1.